This T cell receptor beta chain came from a study of shared clonotypes between healthy human individuals. Genomic DNA of every subset was divided equally among multiple immunoSEQ plates. This table comes from immunoSEQ multiplex PCR, and its TCRdb copy is limited to in-frame clones, with some not included. The table has more than 2 million clones, 95% seen once; the top ten hold approximately 0.13%. The study drew all its donors from Caucasian adults living in Nashville, Tennessee. A split of CD4+ cells into CD45RA+ naive and CD45RA-negative memory subsets was performed. The CDR3 loop spans 17 amino acids. Looked up from germline, CDR1 is LGHNA and CDR2 is YSLEER. Trimming took 5 bases from V and 0 from J, leaving 19 bases between them.

The sample taken for sequencing was naive CD4+ T cells sorted from blood. Sample subset: CD45RA+ positively selected. The clonotype was recovered from a man aged 18 to 30 in good health. The chain employs TRBV4-3 and TRBJ1-1; tentative D call: TRBD1 (5 bases). The chain's CDR3 is CASSKGTLSGMNTEAFF. In DNA, the CDR3 is TGCGCCAGCAGCAAAGGGACTCTTTCGGGCATGAACACTGAAGCTTTCTTT.